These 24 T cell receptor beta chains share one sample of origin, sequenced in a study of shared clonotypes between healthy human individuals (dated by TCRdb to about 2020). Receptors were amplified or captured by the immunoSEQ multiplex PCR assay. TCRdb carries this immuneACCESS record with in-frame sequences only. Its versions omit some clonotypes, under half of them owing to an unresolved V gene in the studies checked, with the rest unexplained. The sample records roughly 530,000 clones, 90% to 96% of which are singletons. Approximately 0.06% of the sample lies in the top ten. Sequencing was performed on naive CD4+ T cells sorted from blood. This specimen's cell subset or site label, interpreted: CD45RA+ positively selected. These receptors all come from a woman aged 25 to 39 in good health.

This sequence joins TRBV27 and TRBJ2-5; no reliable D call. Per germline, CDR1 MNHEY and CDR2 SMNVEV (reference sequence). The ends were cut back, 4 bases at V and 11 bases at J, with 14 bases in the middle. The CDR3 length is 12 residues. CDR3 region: CASSSTPQQQYF. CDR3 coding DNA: TGTGCCAGCAGTTCTACACCCCAACAACAGTACTTC.

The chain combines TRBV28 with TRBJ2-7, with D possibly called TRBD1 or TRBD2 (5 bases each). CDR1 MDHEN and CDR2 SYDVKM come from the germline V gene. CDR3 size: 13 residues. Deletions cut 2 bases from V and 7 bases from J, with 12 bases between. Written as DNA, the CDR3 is TGTGCCAGCAGTTTAAGGGACCCAAGAGAGCAGTACTTC. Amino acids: CASSLRDPREQYF.

The CDR3 region is CASRQREPYEQYF. CDR3 DNA: TGTGCCAGCAGACAGCGGGAGCCCTACGAGCAGTACTTC. This chain uses TRBV6-6 with TRBJ2-7, with 8 bases identical to TRBD2. With 6 bases clipped from V and 2 bases from J, the junction kept 3 bases outside the gene matches. There are 13 residues in the CDR3. In germline, CDR1 is MNHNY, CDR2 SVGAGI (reference sequence).

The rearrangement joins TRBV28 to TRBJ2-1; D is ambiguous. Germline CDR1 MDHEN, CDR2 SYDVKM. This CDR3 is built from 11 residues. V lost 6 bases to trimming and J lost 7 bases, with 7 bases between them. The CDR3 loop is CASSARNEQFF. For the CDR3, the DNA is TGTGCCAGCAGCGCTAGAAATGAGCAGTTCTTC.

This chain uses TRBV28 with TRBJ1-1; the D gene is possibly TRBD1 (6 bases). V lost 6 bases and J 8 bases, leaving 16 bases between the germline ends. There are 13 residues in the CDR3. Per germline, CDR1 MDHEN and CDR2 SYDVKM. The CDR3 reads CASRNRAALEAFF. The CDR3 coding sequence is TGTGCCAGCAGAAACAGGGCAGCACTCGAAGCTTTCTTT.

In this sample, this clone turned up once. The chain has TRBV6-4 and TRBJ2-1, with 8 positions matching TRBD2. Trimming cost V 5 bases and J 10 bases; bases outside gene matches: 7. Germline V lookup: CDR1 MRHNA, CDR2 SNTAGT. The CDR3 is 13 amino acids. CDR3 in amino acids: CASSWKTGGEQFF. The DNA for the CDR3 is TGTGCCAGCAGTTGGAAAACGGGGGGGGAGCAGTTCTTC.

CDR3 amino acids: CASSEGVEYEQYF. DNA of the CDR3: TGTGCCAGCAGTGAAGGGGTGGAGTACGAGCAGTACTTC. The genes are TRBV28 and TRBJ2-5; D is possibly TRBD1 (5 bases). The J call may be wrong; the DNA end is better matched by TRBJ2-7. This CDR3 is built from 13 residues. Germline V lookup: CDR1 MDHEN, CDR2 SYDVKM.

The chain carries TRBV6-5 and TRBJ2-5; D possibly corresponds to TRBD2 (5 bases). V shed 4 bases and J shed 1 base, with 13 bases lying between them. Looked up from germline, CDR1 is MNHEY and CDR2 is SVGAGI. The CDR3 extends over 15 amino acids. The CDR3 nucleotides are TGTGCCAGCAGTTCCCTCGGACTGGTCCAAGAGACCCAGTACTTC. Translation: CASSSLGLVQETQYF.

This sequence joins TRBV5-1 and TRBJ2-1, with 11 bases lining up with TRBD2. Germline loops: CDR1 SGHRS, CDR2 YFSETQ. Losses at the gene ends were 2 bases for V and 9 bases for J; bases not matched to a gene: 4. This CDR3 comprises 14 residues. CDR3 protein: CASSLTSGSLEQFF. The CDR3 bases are TGCGCCAGCAGCTTAACTAGCGGGAGCCTTGAGCAGTTCTTC.

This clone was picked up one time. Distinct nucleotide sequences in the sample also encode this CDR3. The CDR3 region has the DNA TGTGCCAGCTCACCCCCGTCTAGCGGGAGCTACGAGCAGTACTTC. It is translated as CASSPPSSGSYEQYF. The chain joins TRBV18 to TRBJ2-7; 10 bases are a match to TRBD2. V trimming: 3 bases; J trimming: 3 bases; junction bases outside the gene matches: 5. This CDR3 spans 15 amino acids. The germline V gene has CDR1 KGHSH and CDR2 LQKENI.

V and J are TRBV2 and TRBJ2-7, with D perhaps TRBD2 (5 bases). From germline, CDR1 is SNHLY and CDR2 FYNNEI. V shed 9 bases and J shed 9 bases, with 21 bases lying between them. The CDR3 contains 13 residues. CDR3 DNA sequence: TGTGCCAGTTACACCGACTCGGAGGTGGTGCAGTACTTC. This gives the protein CASYTDSEVVQYF. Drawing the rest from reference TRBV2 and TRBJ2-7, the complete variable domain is EPEVTQTPSHQVTQMGQEVILRCVPISNHLYFYWYRQILGQKVEFLVSFYNNEISEKSEIFDDQFSVERPDGSNFTLKIRSTKLEDSAMYFCASYTDSEVVQYFGPGTRLTVT.

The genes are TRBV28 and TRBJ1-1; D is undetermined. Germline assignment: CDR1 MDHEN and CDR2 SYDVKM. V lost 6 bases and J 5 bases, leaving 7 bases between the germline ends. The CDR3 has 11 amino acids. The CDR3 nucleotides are TGTGCCAGCAGGACCGTGACTGAAGCTTTCTTT. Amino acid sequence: CASRTVTEAFF.

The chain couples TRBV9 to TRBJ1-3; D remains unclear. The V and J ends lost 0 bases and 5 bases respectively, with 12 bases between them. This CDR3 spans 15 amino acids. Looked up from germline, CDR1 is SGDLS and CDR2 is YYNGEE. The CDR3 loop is CASSVEGARRNTIYF. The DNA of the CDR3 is TGTGCCAGCAGCGTAGAGGGTGCGAGAAGAAACACCATATATTTT.

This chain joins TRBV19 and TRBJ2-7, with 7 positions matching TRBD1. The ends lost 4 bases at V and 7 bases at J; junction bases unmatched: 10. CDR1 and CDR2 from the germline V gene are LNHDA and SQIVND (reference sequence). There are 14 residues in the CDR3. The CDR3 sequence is CASSSTGAAGEQYF. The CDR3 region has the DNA TGTGCCAGTAGTAGCACAGGGGCCGCCGGGGAGCAGTACTTC.

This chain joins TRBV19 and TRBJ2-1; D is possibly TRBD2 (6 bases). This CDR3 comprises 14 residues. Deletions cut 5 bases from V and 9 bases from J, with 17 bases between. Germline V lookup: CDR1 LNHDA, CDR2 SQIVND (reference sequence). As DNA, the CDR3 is TGTGCCAGTAGTGCGGGGACGGTCGGTATTGAGCAGTTCTTC. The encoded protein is CASSAGTVGIEQFF.

The CDR3 region is CASSSGLTDTQYF. The CDR3 coding sequence is TGTGCCAGTAGTTCGGGGCTGACAGATACGCAGTATTTT. The chain has TRBV19 and TRBJ2-3; tentatively, D is TRBD1 or TRBD2 (5 bases each). In germline, CDR1 is LNHDA, CDR2 SQIVND (reference sequence). The CDR3 sequence is 13 residues long. Trimming cost V 5 bases and J 3 bases, with 9 bases left between them.

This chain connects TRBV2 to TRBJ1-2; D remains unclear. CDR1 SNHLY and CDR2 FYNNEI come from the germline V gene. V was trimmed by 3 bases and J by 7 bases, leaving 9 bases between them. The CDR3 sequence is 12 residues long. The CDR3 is CASSETFAGYTF. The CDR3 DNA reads TGTGCCAGCAGTGAGACCTTCGCTGGCTACACCTTC.

CDR3 sequence (DNA): TGCGCCAGCAGCGAAGGGACAGGGGTTAGCCAGCCCCAGCATTTT. Translation gives CASSEGTGVSQPQHF. This chain joins TRBV5-1 and TRBJ1-5; 10 nucleotides line up with TRBD1. The germline gives CDR1 SGHRS, CDR2 YFSETQ. Losses at the gene ends were 4 bases for V and 7 bases for J; bases not matched to a gene: 8. The length of the CDR3 is 15 residues.

For the CDR3, the DNA is TGCAGTGCTAGGGGACTAGCCGAGCAGTACTTC. It translates to CSARGLAEQYF. The V gene is TRBV20-1, the J gene TRBJ2-7, with 9 bases aligning to TRBD2. The CDR3 totals 11 residues. Germline-derived CDR1 and CDR2 are DFQATT and SNEGSKA (reference sequence). V shed 3 bases, J shed 6 bases, and the junction held 0 bases outside the gene matches.

The chain's CDR3 is CASSYDRNYYGYTF. The CDR3 coding sequence is TGTGCCAGCAGTTACGACAGGAATTACTATGGCTACACCTTC. V and J are TRBV6-5 and TRBJ1-2; D is possibly TRBD1 (6 bases). Trimming took 2 bases from V and 3 from J, leaving 10 bases between them. Per the germline V gene, CDR1 is MNHEY and CDR2 is SVGAGI. The CDR3 has 14 amino acids.

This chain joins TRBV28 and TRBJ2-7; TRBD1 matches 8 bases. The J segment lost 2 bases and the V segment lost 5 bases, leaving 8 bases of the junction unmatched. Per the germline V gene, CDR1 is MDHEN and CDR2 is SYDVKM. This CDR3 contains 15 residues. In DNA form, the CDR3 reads TGTGCCAGCAGTGACCGACAGGGGATACCCTACGAGCAGTACTTC. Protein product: CASSDRQGIPYEQYF.

CDR3 DNA sequence: TGCGCCAGCAGCTGGGTGACAGGGGGTTCCTCCTACGAGCAGTACTTC. Its translation is CASSWVTGGSSYEQYF. The rearrangement joins TRBV5-1 to TRBJ2-7, with 9 positions matching TRBD1. CDR3 length equals 16 residues. V was clipped by 3 bases and J by 0 bases; unmatched bases: 7. Germline V lookup: CDR1 SGHRS, CDR2 YFSETQ.

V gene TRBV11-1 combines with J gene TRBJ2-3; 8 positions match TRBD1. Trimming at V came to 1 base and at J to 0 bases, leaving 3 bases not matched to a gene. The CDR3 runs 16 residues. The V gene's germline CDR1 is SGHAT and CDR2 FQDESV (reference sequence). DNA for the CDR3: TGTGCCAGCAGCTTAGAGACAGGGGCTAGCACAGATACGCAGTATTTT. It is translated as CASSLETGASTDTQYF.

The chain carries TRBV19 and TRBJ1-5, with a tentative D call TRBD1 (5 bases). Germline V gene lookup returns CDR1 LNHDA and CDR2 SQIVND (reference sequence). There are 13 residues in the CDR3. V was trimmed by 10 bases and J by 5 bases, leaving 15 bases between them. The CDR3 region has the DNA TGTGCCACCCGGGAGCAGACAGATCAGCCCCAGCATTTT. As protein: CATREQTDQPQHF.